The clone carrying this T cell receptor beta chain showed up just a few times. What it binds is unknown. The sample comes from a study of CD8 T cells in ankylosing spondylitis. This CDR3 has 17 residues. V was pared by 2 bases and J by 7 bases, with 11 bases of the junction left unmatched. CDR1 and CDR2 from the germline V gene are SGHVS and FQNEAQ. General study points: Peripheral blood held disease-linked clones only at relatively low frequency, and these were CD8+. The study identified a TCR beta motif of eight highly homologous variants that appeared characteristic of ankylosing spondylitis blood. Significant enrichment of disease-linked clones was reportedly seen in matched ankylosing spondylitis synovial fluid. Several of the motif variants were reported before in synovial fluid and blood from reactive arthritis.

TCRdb reprocessed the 5' RACE reads via MiXCR and lists one record per CDR3 protein. The profile shows 300,000 to 400,000 distinct CDR3 sequences, approximately 10% of them singletons. V gene TRBV7-8 combines with J gene TRBJ2-1; 10 bases match TRBD1. Source material: blood, either unsorted or a sorted T cell fraction (not recorded which). The TCR comes from a female donor with ankylosing spondylitis or in good health (not recorded which). The chain's CDR3 is CASSLRPPGQGTNEQFF. In nucleotides, the CDR3 is TGTGCCAGCAGCTTACGGCCTCCGGGACAGGGGACGAATGAGCAGTTCTTC.